These T cell receptor beta chains were read from a single sample in a study of cytomegalovirus exposure and HLA in healthy donors. Measured with immunoSEQ multiplex PCR; TCRdb has only the in-frame clones, and not every one. Among some 170,000 clones listed, about 80% were seen once. The sample taken for sequencing was PBMCs. The receptors were sampled from a woman aged 60-75 years in good health and CMV-seropositive. The CDR3 runs from the conserved cysteine through the conserved F or W. Fields, in order: D gene, V gene, J gene, clone size, CDR3 DNA, CDR3 protein. D genes are given only for firm matches. Not all rows give a size; the values are once, few, many and, for expanded clones, a class.

D gene: NA
V gene: TRBV5-6
J gene: TRBJ2-6
clone size: NA
CDR3 DNA: TGTGCCAGCAGCTTACAGGGGGGGTTCAGCTCTGGGGCCAACGTCCTGACTTTC
CDR3 protein: CASSLQGGFSSGANVLTF

D gene: NA
V gene: TRBV6-1
J gene: TRBJ1-2
clone size: NA
CDR3 DNA: TGTGCCAGCAGTGAAAACAGCTCCTATGGCTACACCTTC
CDR3 protein: CASSENSSYGYTF

D gene: TRBD2
V gene: TRBV5-1
J gene: TRBJ2-3
clone size: NA
CDR3 DNA: TGCGCCAGCTCCCTCGGGGACTACACAGATACGCAGTATTTT
CDR3 protein: CASSLGDYTDTQYF

D gene: NA
V gene: TRBV28
J gene: TRBJ2-2
clone size: few
CDR3 DNA: TGTGCCAGCAGTGATGGCCCGCGGACCGGGGAGCTGTTTTTT
CDR3 protein: CASSDGPRTGELFF

D gene: NA
V gene: TRBV7-6
J gene: TRBJ2-3
clone size: NA
CDR3 DNA: TGTGCCAGCAGTTTCCAAGGAGGAGATACGCAGTATTTT
CDR3 protein: CASSFQGGDTQYF

D gene: NA
V gene: TRBV7-3
J gene: TRBJ2-5
clone size: NA
CDR3 DNA: TGTGCCAGCAGCTTAGGTTCGCGGGAGACCCAGTACTTC
CDR3 protein: CASSLGSRETQYF

D gene: NA
V gene: TRBV6-6
J gene: TRBJ1-6
clone size: few
CDR3 DNA: TGTGCCAGCAGTTACCTCTCGTCAGGATCTAATTCACCCCTCCACTTT
CDR3 protein: CASSYLSSGSNSPLHF

D gene: TRBD2
V gene: TRBV14
J gene: TRBJ2-1
clone size: NA
CDR3 DNA: TGTGCCAGCAGCCCCCGTTTAGCGGGGAATGAGCAGTTCTTC
CDR3 protein: CASSPRLAGNEQFF

D gene: NA
V gene: TRBV6-4
J gene: TRBJ1-5
clone size: NA
CDR3 DNA: TGTGCCAGCAAACATGTTGGCCGCGGGGGGATCAATCAGCCCCAGCATTTT
CDR3 protein: CASKHVGRGGINQPQHF

D gene: NA
V gene: TRBV9
J gene: TRBJ1-4
clone size: NA
CDR3 DNA: TGTGCCAGCAGCGTAGGGGGCGCTGTCGGAAAACTGTTTTTT
CDR3 protein: CASSVGGAVGKLFF

D gene: NA
V gene: TRBV5-1
J gene: TRBJ2-7
clone size: NA
CDR3 DNA: TGCGCCAGCAGCTTGGAGACAGGGAGGTACGAGCAGTACTTC
CDR3 protein: CASSLETGRYEQYF

D gene: NA
V gene: TRBV27
J gene: TRBJ2-2
clone size: NA
CDR3 DNA: TGTGCCAGCAGTACCCACACCAACACCGGGGAGCTGTTTTTT
CDR3 protein: CASSTHTNTGELFF

D gene: NA
V gene: TRBV28
J gene: TRBJ1-3
clone size: NA
CDR3 DNA: TGTGCCAGCAGTTTAGGAGGGACCTCCTCTGGAAACACCATATATTTT
CDR3 protein: CASSLGGTSSGNTIYF

D gene: NA
V gene: TRBV19
J gene: TRBJ2-3
clone size: NA
CDR3 DNA: TGTGCCAGTAGTATAGAGGGACTTTATACGCAGTATTTT
CDR3 protein: CASSIEGLYTQYF

D gene: NA
V gene: TRBV7-2
J gene: TRBJ1-1
clone size: NA
CDR3 DNA: TGTGCCAGCAGCTCCAGACTCCTGAACACTGAAGCTTTCTTT
CDR3 protein: CASSSRLLNTEAFF

D gene: NA
V gene: TRBV7-2
J gene: TRBJ2-6
clone size: NA
CDR3 DNA: TGTGCCAGCAGCTTAGCGGGGGCGAAGGCCAACGGCCTGACTTTC
CDR3 protein: CASSLAGAKANGLTF

D gene: NA
V gene: TRBV7-9
J gene: TRBJ1-5
clone size: NA
CDR3 DNA: TGTGCCAGCAGCCCAAATCGGAATCAGCCCCAGCATTTT
CDR3 protein: CASSPNRNQPQHF

D gene: NA
V gene: TRBV2
J gene: TRBJ1-5
clone size: NA
CDR3 DNA: TGTGCCAGCAGGGCGGACAATCAGCCCCAGCATTTT
CDR3 protein: CASRADNQPQHF

D gene: NA
V gene: TRBV28
J gene: TRBJ1-2
clone size: NA
CDR3 DNA: TGTGCCAGCAGTTCCATGGCAGGGGCTAACTATGGCTACACCTTC
CDR3 protein: CASSSMAGANYGYTF

D gene: TRBD2
V gene: TRBV2
J gene: TRBJ2-7
clone size: NA
CDR3 DNA: TGTGCCAGCAGTGAGGATGGCGGGAGTTACGAGCAGTACTTC
CDR3 protein: CASSEDGGSYEQYF

D gene: NA
V gene: TRBV29-1
J gene: TRBJ2-1
clone size: NA
CDR3 DNA: TGCAGCGTTTCAGTCTACAATGAGCAGTTCTTC
CDR3 protein: CSVSVYNEQFF

D gene: NA
V gene: TRBV4-2
J gene: TRBJ2-7
clone size: once
CDR3 DNA: TGTGCCAGCAGCCAAGAGCTCTCCCGCCGGGGGGAGCAGTACTTC
CDR3 protein: CASSQELSRRGEQYF

D gene: NA
V gene: TRBV7-2
J gene: TRBJ2-7
clone size: NA
CDR3 DNA: TGTGCCAGCAGCTTAGGAGGGCTCCCCCACCACGAGCAGTACTTC
CDR3 protein: CASSLGGLPHHEQYF

D gene: NA
V gene: TRBV9
J gene: TRBJ1-5
clone size: NA
CDR3 DNA: TGTGCCAGCAGCGTGGGCAGCAATCAGCCCCAGCATTTT
CDR3 protein: CASSVGSNQPQHF

D gene: NA
V gene: TRBV7-2
J gene: TRBJ2-1
clone size: NA
CDR3 DNA: TGTGCCAGCAGCATCGACTATTCCAATGAGCAGTTCTTC
CDR3 protein: CASSIDYSNEQFF

D gene: NA
V gene: TRBV11-2
J gene: TRBJ2-2
clone size: NA
CDR3 DNA: TGTGCCAGCAGCTTGACTAGGGCCGGGGAGCTGTTTTTT
CDR3 protein: CASSLTRAGELFF

D gene: NA
V gene: TRBV23-1
J gene: TRBJ1-1
clone size: NA
CDR3 DNA: TGCGCCAGCAGTCAGAGGTGGGGACAGAACACTGAAGCTTTCTTT
CDR3 protein: CASSQRWGQNTEAFF

D gene: TRBD1
V gene: TRBV19
J gene: TRBJ1-1
clone size: NA
CDR3 DNA: TGTGCCAGGGCGAAGTTGACAGGGATGGGGAACACTGAAGCTTTCTTT
CDR3 protein: CARAKLTGMGNTEAFF

D gene: TRBD1
V gene: TRBV27
J gene: TRBJ1-4
clone size: few
CDR3 DNA: TGTGCCAGCAGTACGACCGGGACAGGCTATGAAAAACTGTTTTTT
CDR3 protein: CASSTTGTGYEKLFF

D gene: TRBD2
V gene: TRBV4-2
J gene: TRBJ2-5
clone size: NA
CDR3 DNA: TGTGCCAGCAGCCAAGAGGCCGGGAGGTCCCAAGAGACCCAGTACTTC
CDR3 protein: CASSQEAGRSQETQYF

D gene: NA
V gene: TRBV18
J gene: TRBJ2-7
clone size: NA
CDR3 DNA: TGTGCCAGCTCAACACAAACCAACAGTTACGAGCAGTACTTC
CDR3 protein: CASSTQTNSYEQYF

D gene: NA
V gene: TRBV5-1
J gene: TRBJ2-2
clone size: NA
CDR3 DNA: TGCGCCAGCAGCTTGGAGCTCACCGGGGAGCTGTTTTTT
CDR3 protein: CASSLELTGELFF

D gene: TRBD1
V gene: TRBV7-9
J gene: TRBJ1-1
clone size: NA
CDR3 DNA: TGTGCCAGCAGCTTAAACAGGGGCTCAGAAGCTTTCTTT
CDR3 protein: CASSLNRGSEAFF

D gene: TRBD1
V gene: TRBV5-1
J gene: TRBJ2-7
clone size: NA
CDR3 DNA: TGCGCCAGCAGCTTGGCCGCAGGGGGCATCGACGAGCAGTACTTC
CDR3 protein: CASSLAAGGIDEQYF

D gene: NA
V gene: TRBV28
J gene: TRBJ2-2
clone size: NA
CDR3 DNA: TGTGCCTGCAGACACGTTCCCGGGGAGCTGTTTTTT
CDR3 protein: CACRHVPGELFF

D gene: TRBD1
V gene: TRBV28
J gene: TRBJ2-5
clone size: NA
CDR3 DNA: TGTGCCAGCAGTTCATCCACCTCCGGGACAGGGGTCAGCGAGACCCAGTACTTC
CDR3 protein: CASSSSTSGTGVSETQYF

D gene: NA
V gene: TRBV19
J gene: TRBJ1-4
clone size: NA
CDR3 DNA: TGTGCCAGTAGTCCCGACATGGCCTATGAAAAACTGTTTTTT
CDR3 protein: CASSPDMAYEKLFF

D gene: NA
V gene: TRBV27
J gene: TRBJ2-7
clone size: NA
CDR3 DNA: TGTGCCAGCAGCCGGGGGAGGTCCTACGAGCAGTACTTC
CDR3 protein: CASSRGRSYEQYF